The sequence of this TCR beta chain was determined in a study of T cell responses to AZD1222 COVID-19 vaccine. Study-wide findings and caveats: Most donors were white British, females outnumbered males, and clonal diversity was possibly underestimated. Mapped onto spike, vaccine-associated CD4 TCRs spanned it and were dominant at 160-218 and 743-854. Unmutated variant regions are reportedly targeted by nearly half of spike-specific TCRs.

TCRdb's copy holds only in-frame clones and misses some; the assay was immunoSEQ multiplex PCR. The sample includes about 160,000 clones, 92% seen only once; the top ten take less than 4.5%. The CDR3 spans 13 residues. Germline values: CDR1 MNHEY, CDR2 SMNVEV (reference sequence). V was trimmed by 3 bases and J by 8 bases, leaving 12 bases between them. As concerns this clone: Its antigen is not identified.

The rearrangement uses TRBV27 and TRBJ2-3, with a possible D match to TRBD1 (5 bases). The sample in question was peripheral blood, obtained on day 0 of MenACWY control vaccination. This TCR was sampled from an adult in good health. CDR3 amino acids: CASSFSAQGTQYF. The CDR3 region has the DNA TGTGCCAGCAGTTTTAGTGCTCAGGGTACGCAGTATTTT.